This TCR beta chain was retrieved from a study of identical twins. One entry per CDR3 protein, called by TCRdb with MiXCR from the 5' RACE reads. This table holds over 250,000 distinct CDR3 sequences, roughly 10% found once. The study, taken as a whole, reports: With abundant cord blood beta clonotypes, insertions were fewer; memory repertoires showed no such pattern. Out-of-frame alpha sequences shared by twins were enriched for low generation probability.

This clonotype was observed a handful of times. Its antigen is not known. The sample was also linked to a second study, of yellow fever vaccine responses in identical twins.

The clonotype was recovered from a woman younger than 30 in good health. Sample: CD8+ T cells sorted from blood.

The CDR3 loop is CASSLPSRGQGANTGELFF. The CDR3 nucleotides read TGTGCCAGCAGTTTACCCTCTCGTGGGCAGGGAGCGAACACCGGGGAGCTGTTTTTT. The gene calls are TRBV11-1 and TRBJ2-2; D is perhaps TRBD1 or TRBD2 (5 bases each). The V gene lost 6 bases and the J gene lost 0 bases, with 23 bases spanning the gap. The length of the CDR3 is 19 residues. Germline V gene data show CDR1 as SGHAT and CDR2 as FQDESV (reference sequence).